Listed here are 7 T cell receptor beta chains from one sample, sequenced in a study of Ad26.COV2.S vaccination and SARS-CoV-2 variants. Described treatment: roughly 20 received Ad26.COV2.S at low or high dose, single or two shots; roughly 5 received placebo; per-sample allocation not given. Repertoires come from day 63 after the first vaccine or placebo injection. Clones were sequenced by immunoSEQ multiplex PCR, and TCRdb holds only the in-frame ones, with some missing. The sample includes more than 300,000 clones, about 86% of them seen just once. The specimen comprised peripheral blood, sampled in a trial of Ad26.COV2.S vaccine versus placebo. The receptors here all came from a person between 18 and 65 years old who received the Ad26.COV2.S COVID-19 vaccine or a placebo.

CDR3 amino acids: CASSPGLVSRYEQFF. The CDR3 DNA is TGTGCCAGCAGCCCCGGACTAGTATCAAGGTATGAGCAGTTCTTC. The J gene is TRBJ2-1, the V gene TRBV7-2; 7 positions match TRBD2. CDR1 is SGHTA and CDR2 is FQGNSA in the germline V gene. The CDR3 is 15 residues long. J gave up 8 bases and V 5 bases, and 12 bases lay outside the gene matches.

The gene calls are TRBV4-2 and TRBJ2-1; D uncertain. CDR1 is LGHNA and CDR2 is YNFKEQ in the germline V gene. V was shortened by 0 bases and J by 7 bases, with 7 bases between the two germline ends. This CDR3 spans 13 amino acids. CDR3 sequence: CASSQDSGNEQFF. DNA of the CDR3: TGTGCCAGCAGCCAAGATTCCGGGAATGAGCAGTTCTTC.

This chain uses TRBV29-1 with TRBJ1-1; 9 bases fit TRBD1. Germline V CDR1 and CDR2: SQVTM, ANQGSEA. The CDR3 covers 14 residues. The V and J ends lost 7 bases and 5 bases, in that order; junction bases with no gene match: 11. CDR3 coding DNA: TGCAGCGGACGACTAACAGGGGGCTGGACTGAAGCTTTCTTT. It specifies CSGRLTGGWTEAFF.

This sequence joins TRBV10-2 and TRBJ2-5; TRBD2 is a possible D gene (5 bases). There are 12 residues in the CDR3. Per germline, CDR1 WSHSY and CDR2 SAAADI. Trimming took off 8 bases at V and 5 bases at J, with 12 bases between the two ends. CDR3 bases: TGCGCCAGCGACCCCGGGGAGGAGACCCAGTACTTC. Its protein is CASDPGEETQYF.

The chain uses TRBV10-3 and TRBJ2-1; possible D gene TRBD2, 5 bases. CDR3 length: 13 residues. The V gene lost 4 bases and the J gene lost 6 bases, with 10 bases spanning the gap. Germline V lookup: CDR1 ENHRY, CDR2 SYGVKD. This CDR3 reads CAISATSFNEQFF. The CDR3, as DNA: TGTGCCATCAGTGCCACTAGTTTCAATGAGCAGTTCTTC.

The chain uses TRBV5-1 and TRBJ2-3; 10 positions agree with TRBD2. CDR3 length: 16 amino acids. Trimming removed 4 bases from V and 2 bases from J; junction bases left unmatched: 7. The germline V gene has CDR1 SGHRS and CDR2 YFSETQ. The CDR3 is CASSTISGGNTDTQYF. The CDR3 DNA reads TGCGCCAGCAGCACTATTAGCGGGGGGAACACAGATACGCAGTATTTT.

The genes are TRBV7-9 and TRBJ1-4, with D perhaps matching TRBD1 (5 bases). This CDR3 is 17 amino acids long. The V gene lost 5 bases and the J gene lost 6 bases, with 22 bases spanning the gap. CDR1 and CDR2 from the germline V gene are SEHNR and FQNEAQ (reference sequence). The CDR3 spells CASSLIQGTFSDEKLFF. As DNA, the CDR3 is TGTGCCAGCAGCCTAATTCAAGGGACGTTCAGCGATGAAAAACTGTTTTTT.